The 25 T cell receptor beta chains presented below share a single source sample, sequenced in a study of T cells in women clearing cervical HPV infection. Profiling relied on immunoSEQ multiplex PCR, and the TCRdb table lists in-frame clones only, not all of them. Here the sample table reports some 15,000 clones. The sample consisted of blood buffy coat. All receptors derive from a woman aged 18 to 75 with a cervical HPV16 infection that either progressed to CIN3+ or cleared (not recorded which).

A word on this clone: The CDR3 end falls 3 residues outside the read, so it is completed with the germline J gene. The V and J genes are TRBV7-9 and TRBJ1-2; no firm D call. The CDR3 length is 15 residues. From germline, CDR1 is SEHNR and CDR2 FQNEAQ (reference sequence). CDR3 residues: CASSRQRTGYNDYTF. The CDR3 DNA, read in part, is TGTGCCAGCAGTCGTCAACGGACTGGTTACAATGAC.

In regard to this clone: The CDR3 end lies 3 residues beyond the end of the read and is filled in from the germline J gene. J is TRBJ1-2 and V is TRBV11-1; TRBD1 might be the D (5 bases). The CDR3 covers 14 residues. V was shortened by 6 bases and J by 0 bases, with 11 bases between the two germline ends. Germline values: CDR1 SGHAT, CDR2 FQDESV (reference sequence). The CDR3 protein is CASSPRASNYGYTF. The DNA read from the CDR3 is TGTGCCAGCAGTCCCAGGGCCTCTAACTATGGC.

The CDR3 reads CSVEFTTEQYF. The CDR3 DNA, read in part, is TGCAGCGTTGAATTCACTACCGAG. The chain carries TRBV29-1 and TRBJ2-7; no definite D call. The read is 3 residues too short to cover the CDR3 end, so that end is filled in from the germline J gene. Between the trimmed V and J ends, which lost 2 bases and 6 bases, there was a span of 8 bases. Germline assignment: CDR1 SQVTM and CDR2 ANQGSEA. The CDR3 is made up of 11 amino acids.

As regards this clone: The read terminates 3 residues ahead of where the CDR3 ends, so the germline J gene completes it. The V call is TRBV7-3, the J call TRBJ2-6; D ambiguous. CDR3 size: 15 residues. V lost 2 bases and J 2 bases, leaving 7 bases between the germline ends. CDR1 is SGHTA, CDR2 FQGTGA, per germline. CDR3 DNA (partial): TGTGCCAGCAGCTTATTCGAGCCTGGGGCCAACGTC. Translating gives CASSLFEPGANV. The full CDR3 protein is CASSLFEPGANVLTF.

A remark on this clone: Read sequence stops 3 residues before the CDR3 end, and the germline J gene provides the missing end. The chain links TRBV5-4 to TRBJ2-6, with 7 bases identical to TRBD1. This CDR3 is built from 15 residues. Germline values: CDR1 SGHNT, CDR2 YYREEE (reference sequence). V lost 9 bases to trimming and J lost 4 bases; unmatched junction nucleotides: 10. This CDR3 is CATRNTGAGANVLTF. The part of the CDR3 DNA that was read is TGTGCCACCAGAAATACAGGGGCCGGGGCCAACGTC.

The covered CDR3 bases are TGTGCCAGCAGTTACTCGAAAAGACCTGGGGCCAACGTA. Residues: CASSYSKRPGANV. The CDR3 as a whole reads CASSYSKRPGANVLFF. V usage is TRBV6-2 or TRBV6-3 and J usage is TRBJ1-4, with D maybe TRBD1 (5 bases). The read finishes 3 residues shy of the CDR3 end, and the germline J gene is used to complete it. Germline values: CDR1 MNHEY, CDR2 SVGEGT. The CDR3 sequence is 16 residues long.

As regards this clone: The read is 3 residues too short to cover the CDR3 end, so that end is filled in from the germline J gene. The chain uses TRBV18 and TRBJ1-6; 12 positions match TRBD1. V shed 4 bases, J shed 8 bases, and the junction held 3 bases outside the gene matches. Germline CDR1 is KGHSH and CDR2 is LQKENI. CDR3 length: 15 amino acids. The covered CDR3 bases are TGTGCCAGCTCACGGGGACAGGGGGCAGATTCACCC. Its protein is CASSRGQGADSP. In full, the CDR3 reads CASSRGQGADSPLHF.

Concerning this clone itself: The read finishes 3 residues shy of the CDR3 end, and the germline J gene is used to complete it. The chain is built from TRBV20-1 and TRBJ1-5, with 9 bases fitting TRBD1. Trimming removed 7 bases from V and 7 bases from J; junction bases left unmatched: 14. The germline CDR1 and CDR2 sequences are DFQATT and SNEGSKA (reference sequence). This CDR3 comprises 15 residues. The CDR3 bases that were read are TGCAGTGTGTGCCCTAGGGGGACAGGGAACCAGCCC. This encodes CSVCPRGTGNQP. The entire CDR3 protein is CSVCPRGTGNQPQHF.

Regarding this clone: The CDR3 goes on 3 residues after the read ends, and that part is filled in from the germline J gene. The J gene is TRBJ2-2, the V gene TRBV6-1; no clear D. CDR3 length: 15 residues. CDR1 MNHNS and CDR2 SASEGT come from the germline V gene. V lost 1 base and J 7 bases, leaving 13 bases between the germline ends. CDR3 amino acids: CASSEGVSLVGELFF. CDR3 bases read: TGTGCCAGCAGTGAAGGAGTTAGCTTGGTCGGGGAG.

With regard to this clone: With the read ending 3 residues before the CDR3 end, the germline J gene is used to fill in that end. The rearrangement links TRBV14 to TRBJ2-7; either TRBD1 or TRBD2 may fit D (6 bases each). Per the germline V gene, CDR1 is SGHDN and CDR2 is FVKESK. Trimming took 1 base from V and 4 from J, leaving 11 bases between them. The CDR3 spans 14 residues. CDR3 sequence: CASSQGGTHYEQYF. The CDR3 bases that were read are TGTGCCAGCAGCCAAGGCGGGACACATTACGAG.

As for this clone: The read finishes 3 residues shy of the CDR3 end, and the germline J gene is used to complete it. J is TRBJ2-5 and V is TRBV19; 15 bases line up with TRBD2. Per the germline V gene, CDR1 is LNHDA and CDR2 is SQIVND (reference sequence). J lost 2 bases, V lost 3 bases, and 7 bases had no gene match. This CDR3 region has 18 residues. The sequenced part of the CDR3 DNA is TGTGCCAGTAGTATCTCAGGGACTAGCGGGGGGTCGCAAGAGACC. Translating it yields CASSISGTSGGSQET. From start to end, the CDR3 is CASSISGTSGGSQETQYF.

As concerns this clone: Coverage ceases 3 residues before the CDR3 finishes, and the germline J gene fills in the end. V gene TRBV20-1 combines with J gene TRBJ1-2; maybe TRBD1 (5 bases). The CDR3 consists of 14 residues. Trimming left V 3 bases short and J 7 bases short, with 18 bases between. The germline CDR1 and CDR2 sequences are DFQATT and SNEGSKA (reference sequence). The CDR3 sequence is CSASYLWQGFGYTF. CDR3 DNA, as far as it was read: TGCAGTGCTAGCTACCTCTGGCAGGGCTTTGGC.

Notes on this clone: The read is 3 residues too short to cover the CDR3 end, so that end is filled in from the germline J gene. The chain links TRBV5-1 to TRBJ2-4, with D possibly TRBD1 on 6 matching bases. Germline CDR1 reads SGHRS; CDR2 reads YFSETQ. V shed 4 bases and J shed 9 bases, with 17 bases lying between them. CDR3 length equals 14 residues. CDR3 loop: CASSIRQQGGIQYF. The DNA read from the CDR3 is TGCGCCAGCAGCATTCGACAGCAAGGGGGCATT.

Comments on this clone: The read terminates 3 residues ahead of where the CDR3 ends, so the germline J gene completes it. J is TRBJ1-2 and V is TRBV5-4; weak D call: TRBD1 (6 bases). V was pared by 6 bases and J by 3 bases, with 12 bases between. Germline CDR1 is SGHNT and CDR2 is YYREEE (reference sequence). The CDR3 extends over 13 amino acids. The CDR3 DNA, read in part, is TGTGCCAGCACCCCCGGACAGTACTATGGC. The encoded protein is CASTPGQYYG. The full CDR3 sequence reads CASTPGQYYGYTF.

With regard to this clone: Read sequence stops 3 residues before the CDR3 end, and the germline J gene provides the missing end. The chain recombines TRBV5-1 with TRBJ2-7; tentatively, D is TRBD2 (6 bases). The germline CDR1 and CDR2 sequences are SGHRS and YFSETQ. Trimming removed 5 bases at V and 4 bases at J, with 28 bases between. The CDR3 spans 18 residues. The chain's CDR3 is CASSPLPTSVPLVYEQYF. Incomplete CDR3 DNA: TGCGCCAGCAGTCCCCTCCCGACTAGTGTACCTTTAGTATACGAG.

As regards this clone: Read sequence stops 3 residues before the CDR3 end, and the germline J gene provides the missing end. This chain connects TRBV11-3 to TRBJ1-2; 10 bases fit TRBD1. This CDR3 has 15 amino acids. Germline V lookup: CDR1 SGHNT, CDR2 YENEEA. V trimming: 1 base; J trimming: 6 bases; junction bases outside the gene matches: 5. The CDR3 sequence is CASSLATGGVNGYTF. Partial CDR3 DNA: TGTGCCAGCAGCTTAGCGACAGGGGGCGTTAATGGC. Using reference TRBV11-3 and TRBJ1-2 for the parts outside the CDR3, the full variable domain is EAGVVQSPRYKIIEKKQPVAFWCNPISGHNTLYWYLQNLGQGPELLIRYENEEAVDDSQLPKDRFSAERLKGVDSTLKIQPAELGDSAVYLCASSLATGGVNGYTFGSGTRLTVV.

Comment on this clone: The observed sequence ends 3 residues before the CDR3 terminus, with the missing tail filled in from the germline J gene. This chain uses TRBV20-1 with TRBJ2-3; D not certain. This CDR3 region has 13 residues. V gave up 7 bases and J gave up 6 bases, with 17 bases separating them. Per the germline V gene, CDR1 is DFQATT and CDR2 is SNEGSKA (reference sequence). The part of the CDR3 DNA that was read is TGCAGTGTCATGGCGGAGCAGCAGGATACG. Translating gives CSVMAEQQDT. The whole CDR3 protein is CSVMAEQQDTQYF.

To note about this clone: The read is 3 residues too short to cover the CDR3 end, so that end is filled in from the germline J gene. This chain uses TRBV19 with TRBJ1-1; 9 bases fit TRBD1. Germline loops: CDR1 LNHDA, CDR2 SQIVND (reference sequence). Trimming at V came to 5 bases and at J to 7 bases, leaving 8 bases not matched to a gene. The CDR3 spans 14 residues. The CDR3 protein is CASSWGTGYDEAFF. The part of the CDR3 DNA that was read is TGTGCCAGTAGTTGGGGGACAGGGTACGATGAA.

Details on this clone: The read falls 3 residues short of the CDR3 end, and the missing part is taken from the germline J gene. This chain links TRBV18 with TRBJ1-1; a possible D gene is TRBD1 (5 bases). This CDR3 has 13 residues. Trimming pared 3 bases from V and 0 bases from J, leaving 5 bases between. Germline CDR1 reads KGHSH; CDR2 reads LQKENI. The covered CDR3 bases are TGTGCCAGCTCACCCAGGGTGAACACTGAA. This sequence encodes CASSPRVNTE. The full CDR3 reads CASSPRVNTEAFF.

Concerning this clone: The CDR3 end falls 3 residues outside the read, so it is completed with the germline J gene. The rearrangement uses TRBV6-2 or TRBV6-3 and TRBJ2-7; 9 bases are shared with TRBD2. This CDR3 has 16 amino acids. V gave up 2 bases and J gave up 1 base; unmatched junction bases: 6. Germline V gene sequence: CDR1 MNHEY, CDR2 SVGEGT. CDR3 sequence: CASSYQSGLASYEQYF. The CDR3 DNA, read in part, is TGTGCCAGCAGTTACCAGAGCGGACTAGCGTCCTACGAG.

Details on this clone: The CDR3 extends 3 residues past the end of the read, so its final part is completed from the germline J gene. This rearrangement joins TRBV14 to TRBJ2-7; 9 nucleotides align to TRBD1. With V trimmed by 4 bases and J by 0 bases, 7 bases remained unmatched. The germline gives CDR1 SGHDN, CDR2 FVKESK. The CDR3 loop spans 16 amino acids. The sequenced part of the CDR3 DNA is TGTGCCAGCAGCCCCCGACCGGGACAGGGCTCCTACGAG. Amino acid sequence: CASSPRPGQGSYE. The whole CDR3 protein reads CASSPRPGQGSYEQYF.

Comments on this clone: The read comes to an end 3 residues before the CDR3 does, leaving the germline J gene to fill in the end. The genes are TRBV12-3 or TRBV12-4 and TRBJ2-7, with D unresolved. V was shortened by 3 bases and J by 0 bases, with 6 bases between the two germline ends. This CDR3 spans 13 amino acids. The DNA read from the CDR3 is TGTGCCAGCAGTTTCGACAACTCCTACGAG. Amino acid sequence: CASSFDNSYE. In full, the CDR3 is CASSFDNSYEQYF.

Points on this clone: The read falls 3 residues short of the CDR3 end, and the missing part is taken from the germline J gene. The V gene is TRBV12-5, the J gene TRBJ2-4; 14 nucleotides match TRBD2. The CDR3 runs to 16 residues. The V segment lost 6 bases and the J segment 8 bases; nucleotides outside the gene matches: 9. The germline gives CDR1 LGHNT, CDR2 FRNRAP. CDR3 bases read: TGTGCTAGTGGCCGGACTAGCGGGGGGTCGCAGGACATT. It yields the protein CASGRTSGGSQDI. The CDR3, in full, reads CASGRTSGGSQDIQYF.

Concerning this clone: The missing CDR3 end, 3 residues past where the read stops, is filled in from the germline J gene. The gene calls are TRBV20-1 and TRBJ2-7, with TRBD2 as a possible D gene (5 bases). The V end was cut by 6 bases, the J end by 5 bases, with 23 bases between. The CDR3 loop spans 15 amino acids. Germline lookup yields CDR1 DFQATT and CDR2 SNEGSKA (reference sequence). The CDR3 DNA, read in part, is TGCAGTGCCCTGCGGACGGACTCCTTAACCCACGAG. As protein: CSALRTDSLTHE. The whole CDR3 sequence is CSALRTDSLTHEQYF.

The CDR3 bases that were read are TGTGCCAGCTCACCACAGGGGGCTGCGGGGAATTCACCA. Translation gives CASSPQGAAGNSP. The CDR3, in full, reads CASSPQGAAGNSPLFF. V and J are TRBV18 and TRBJ1-4; 7 nucleotides align to TRBD1. The sequence runs out 3 residues before the end of the CDR3; the remainder is reconstructed from the germline J gene. Germline CDR1 reads KGHSH; CDR2 reads LQKENI. The CDR3 covers 16 residues.